These T cell receptor beta chains were read from a single sample in a study of blood T cell repertoires in COVID-19. Produced via immunoSEQ multiplex PCR; TCRdb's table is partial and in-frame only. The data show fewer than 200,000 clones, with 75% to 85% seen just once and 11% held by the top ten. The sample taken for sequencing was peripheral blood. The receptors derive from a woman aged 40 to 49 with COVID-19, enrolled during active disease. The CDR3 runs from the conserved cysteine through the conserved F or W. D genes are given only for firm matches. Clone sizes are given selectively: once, few, many, or a class where the clone is expanded.

>TRBV6-5|few|TRBJ1-2|.
CASSSAGFGGYTF
TGTGCCAGCAGTTCCGCAGGGTTCGGGGGCTACACCTTC
>TRBV7-6|.|TRBJ2-1|TRBD2
CASSLASGLYNEQFF
TGTGCCAGCAGCTTAGCTAGCGGGCTATACAATGAGCAGTTCTTC
>TRBV4-2|.|TRBJ2-2|.
CASMGGPRNTGELFF
TGTGCCAGCATGGGGGGGCCGAGAAACACCGGGGAGCTGTTTTTT
>TRBV19|.|TRBJ2-1|.
CASRWSLVGLYNEQFF
TGTGCCAGTAGGTGGTCTCTTGTGGGACTCTACAATGAGCAGTTCTTC
>TRBV19|.|TRBJ2-3|.
CASTPSGSTDTQYF
TGTGCCAGTACCCCTTCGGGGTCCACAGATACGCAGTATTTT
>TRBV28|.|TRBJ2-1|.
CASSSGSGQGGYNEQFF
TGTGCCAGCAGTTCGGGGAGTGGGCAGGGGGGCTACAATGAGCAGTTCTTC
>TRBV5-4|.|TRBJ2-1|TRBD2
CASSSFGLAGEQFF
TGTGCCAGCAGCTCCTTCGGACTAGCGGGTGAGCAGTTCTTC
>TRBV6-5|.|TRBJ1-2|.
CASRKDRLYGYTF
TGTGCCAGCAGGAAAGACAGGCTCTATGGCTACACCTTC
>TRBV9|.|TRBJ2-5|TRBD2
CASSVGSSGARAQYF
TGTGCCAGCAGCGTAGGAAGTAGCGGGGCCAGGGCCCAGTACTTC
>TRBV30|.|TRBJ2-3|TRBD1
CAWIPGQPTDTQYF
TGTGCCTGGATACCGGGACAGCCCACAGATACGCAGTATTTT
>TRBV5-6|once|TRBJ2-2|.
CASSPDLSAGELFF
TGTGCCAGCAGCCCCGATTTGTCGGCCGGGGAGCTGTTTTTT
>TRBV2|.|TRBJ2-2|TRBD2
CASSEPGGDGSGELFF
TGTGCCAGCAGTGAACCGGGGGGTGATGGATCCGGGGAGCTGTTTTTT
>TRBV7-9|.|TRBJ1-6|.
CASLRDYNSPLHF
TGTGCCAGCCTTCGGGACTATAATTCACCCCTCCACTTT
>TRBV7-6|once|TRBJ2-7|.
CASSPGTYEQYF
TGTGCCAGCAGCCCGGGAACTTACGAGCAGTACTTC
>TRBV11-2|few|TRBJ2-2|.
CASSLGRVPNTGELFF
TGTGCCAGCAGCTTAGGCAGGGTCCCCAACACCGGGGAGCTGTTTTTT
>TRBV19|once|TRBJ2-7|TRBD2
CASSKAGVYEQYF
TGTGCCAGTAGTAAAGCGGGAGTATACGAGCAGTACTTC
>TRBV9|.|TRBJ2-1|.
CASSVGSGEGPRAYNEQFF
TGTGCCAGCAGCGTAGGATCGGGAGAGGGCCCCAGGGCCTACAATGAGCAGTTCTTC
>TRBV19|once|TRBJ2-7|TRBD2
CANDAFIAGDGEQYF
TGTGCCAACGACGCGTTCATTGCGGGGGACGGCGAGCAGTACTTC
>TRBV28|.|TRBJ1-1|.
CASSSPGRQRGDAFF
TGTGCCAGCAGTTCTCCGGGGAGGCAAAGGGGTGACGCTTTCTTT
>TRBV5-1|.|TRBJ1-5|.
CASSFDSPNQPQHF
TGCGCCAGCAGCTTCGACTCACCGAATCAGCCCCAGCATTTT
>TRBV18|.|TRBJ1-1|.
CASSGANTEAFF
TGTGCCAGCTCGGGGGCGAACACTGAAGCTTTCTTT
>TRBV20-1|.|TRBJ2-1|TRBD2
CSASIFPSGGEQFF
TGCAGTGCTAGTATTTTTCCGAGCGGGGGTGAGCAGTTCTTC
>TRBV5-1|.|TRBJ2-5|.
CASSFSGEETQYF
TGCGCCAGCAGCTTCTCGGGGGAAGAGACCCAGTACTTC
>TRBV5-1|.|TRBJ2-5|.
CASNLGGQKEETQYF
TGCGCCAGCAACCTGGGTGGACAGAAAGAAGAGACCCAGTACTTC
>TRBV4-2|.|TRBJ1-1|.
CASSQASGAGGGTEAFF
TGTGCCAGCAGCCAAGCTTCGGGGGCGGGAGGCGGCACTGAAGCTTTCTTT
>TRBV6-4|once|TRBJ1-5|TRBD1
CASTDRGGQPQHF
TGTGCCAGCACCGACAGGGGGGGTCAGCCCCAGCATTTT
>TRBV4-1|.|TRBJ2-3|.
CASSQTLSGDTQYF
TGCGCCAGCAGCCAGACCCTTAGCGGAGATACGCAGTATTTT
>TRBV2|.|TRBJ2-1|TRBD2
CASSGGLAGGNEQFF
TGTGCCAGCAGTGGCGGGCTAGCGGGGGGAAATGAGCAGTTCTTC
>TRBV7-9|.|TRBJ2-5|TRBD2
CASSLGASGVQETQYF
TGTGCCAGCAGCTTAGGGGCTAGCGGGGTACAAGAGACCCAGTACTTC
>TRBV21-1|.|TRBJ2-7|.
CASSKASTVSYEQYF
TGTGCCAGCAGCAAAGCATCAACAGTCAGCTACGAGCAGTACTTC
>TRBV9|.|TRBJ1-4|.
CASSVGGSNEKLFF
TGTGCCAGCAGCGTAGGAGGTTCTAATGAAAAACTGTTTTTT
>TRBV7-2|.|TRBJ1-3|.
CASSREYSGNTIYF
TGTGCCAGCAGCCGGGAATACTCTGGAAACACCATATATTTT
>TRBV6-5|.|TRBJ1-1|.
CASRTTGGRHTEAFF
TGTGCCAGCAGGACAACGGGGGGACGGCACACTGAAGCTTTCTTT
>TRBV5-1|.|TRBJ2-3|.
CASRPAASGVTDTQYF
TGCGCCAGCAGACCAGCGGCAAGCGGTGTCACAGATACGCAGTATTTT
>TRBV30|.|TRBJ1-2|.
CAKRGGVRDYGYTF
TGTGCCAAAAGGGGGGGGGTCCGCGACTATGGCTACACCTTC
>TRBV6-5|.|TRBJ2-7|.
CASRRDDRSYEQYF
TGTGCCAGCAGGCGAGATGACAGAAGCTACGAGCAGTACTTC
>TRBV5-1|.|TRBJ2-1|TRBD2
CASSPGLAGGFRSSYNEQFF
TGCGCCAGCAGCCCAGGACTAGCGGGAGGGTTTAGGAGCTCCTACAATGAGCAGTTCTTC
>TRBV28|once|TRBJ2-2|TRBD1
CASSSGQGFGELFF
TGTGCCAGCAGTTCGGGACAGGGGTTCGGGGAGCTGTTTTTT
>TRBV19|.|TRBJ1-6|.
CASNLRSSYNSPLHF
TGTGCCAGTAATCTACGGAGCTCCTATAATTCACCCCTCCACTTT
>TRBV19|.|TRBJ1-1|.
CASSIDFGNTEAFF
TGTGCCAGTAGTATAGATTTCGGGAACACTGAAGCTTTCTTT
>TRBV4-2|.|TRBJ2-1|TRBD2
CASSPLGTSGYNEQFF
TGTGCCAGCAGCCCCCTGGGGACTAGCGGCTACAATGAGCAGTTCTTC
>TRBV7-6|.|TRBJ2-1|.
CASSLRVASSYNEQFF
TGTGCCAGCAGCTTGAGGGTCGCGAGCTCCTACAATGAGCAGTTCTTC
>TRBV7-3|once|TRBJ2-3|TRBD2
CASSLSGGALDTQYF
TGTGCCAGCAGCTTGAGCGGGGGGGCGTTAGATACGCAGTATTTT
>TRBV18|.|TRBJ1-2|.
CASSPSSGSGYGYTF
TGTGCCAGCTCACCGTCGTCCGGGAGTGGCTATGGCTACACCTTC
>TRBV18|.|TRBJ2-7|.
CASSPQDRTYEQYF
TGTGCCAGCTCACCACAAGACAGAACCTACGAGCAGTACTTC
>TRBV5-1|.|TRBJ2-5|TRBD1
CASSFGQGYETQYF
TGCGCCAGCAGCTTTGGACAGGGGTATGAGACCCAGTACTTC
>TRBV7-8|.|TRBJ1-1|TRBD1
CASIDRELRGEAFF
TGTGCCAGCATCGACAGGGAACTCCGAGGTGAAGCTTTCTTT
>TRBV18|once|TRBJ1-3|.
CASSPPATGSYGNTIYF
TGTGCCAGCTCACCACCAGCCACAGGGTCCTATGGGAACACCATATATTTT
>TRBV7-8|once|TRBJ1-6|.
CASSLGGGWGRGSPLHF
TGTGCCAGCAGCTTGGGAGGGGGTTGGGGGCGCGGTTCACCCCTCCACTTT
>TRBV28|.|TRBJ2-1|TRBD2
CASSFGGLANEQFF
TGTGCCAGCAGTTTTGGGGGACTAGCGAATGAGCAGTTCTTC
>TRBV2|.|TRBJ1-1|TRBD1
CASNLDRDSNTEAFF
TGTGCCAGCAATCTGGACAGGGATTCTAACACTGAAGCTTTCTTT
>TRBV4-2|once|TRBJ1-2|TRBD1
CASSQAPGGENYGYTF
TGTGCCAGCAGCCAAGCCCCAGGGGGCGAAAACTATGGCTACACCTTC
>TRBV5-4|.|TRBJ1-1|.
CASSLRRGNTEAFF
TGTGCCAGCAGCTTGCGCAGGGGGAACACTGAAGCTTTCTTT
>TRBV5-4|.|TRBJ1-1|.
CASSLPLGHATEAFF
TGTGCCAGCAGCCTACCGTTGGGACACGCCACTGAAGCTTTCTTT